This T cell receptor (beta chain) originates from a study of blood T cell repertoires in COVID-19. Study-wide context: COVID-19 samples, acute and convalescent, were from the United States, Italy and Spain.

This CDR3 has 15 amino acids. Germline loops: CDR1 LNHNV, CDR2 YYDKDF (reference sequence). V was cut by 0 bases and J by 0 bases, with 5 bases left in between. As originally analysed: From reference gene primer amplification, estimates of nucleated cell counts were derived. The assay was immunoSEQ multiplex PCR, and TCRdb's table has in-frame clones only and misses some. D and trimming were read from the DNA, whereas the V and J calls and clone size are those reported in that table. The data show 200,000 to 300,000 clones, with about 86% seen just once and about 2.1% held by the top ten. This chain connects TRBV15 to TRBJ1-4; D not resolved. Sample: peripheral blood. The sequence came from a man aged 30 to 39 with active or convalescent COVID-19. Here the CDR3 DNA reads TGTGCCACCAGCAGAGACCGGGCAACTAATGAAAAACTGTTTTTT. It encodes CATSRDRATNEKLFF.